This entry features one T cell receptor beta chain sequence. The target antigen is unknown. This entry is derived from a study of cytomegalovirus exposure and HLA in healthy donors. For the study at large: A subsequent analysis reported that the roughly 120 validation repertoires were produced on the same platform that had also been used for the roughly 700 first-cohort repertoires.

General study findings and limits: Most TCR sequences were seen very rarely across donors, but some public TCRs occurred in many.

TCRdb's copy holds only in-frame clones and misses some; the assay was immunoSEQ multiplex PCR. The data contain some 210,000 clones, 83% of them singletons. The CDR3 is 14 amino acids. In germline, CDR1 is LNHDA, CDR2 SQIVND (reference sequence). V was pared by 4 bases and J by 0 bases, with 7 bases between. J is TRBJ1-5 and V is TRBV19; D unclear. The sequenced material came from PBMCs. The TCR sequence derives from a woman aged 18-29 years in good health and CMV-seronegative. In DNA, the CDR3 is TGTGCCAGTAGTAGCCTTTATAGCAATCAGCCCCAGCATTTT. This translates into CASSSLYSNQPQHF.